This TCR beta chain appears in the sequencing data of a study of T cells of healthy individuals. The germline gives CDR1 LGHNA, CDR2 YNFKEQ. CDR3 length equals 15 residues. J gave up 3 bases and V 1 base, and 3 bases lay outside the gene matches. Each CDR3 protein is one row after TCRdb ran MiXCR on the 5' RACE reads. The sample records around 83,000 distinct CDR3 sequences, more than 5% being singletons. This clonotype was recorded many times. The rearrangement joins TRBV4-2 to TRBJ2-7, with 10 bases that match TRBD1. The TCR originated in a female donor in good health. Written as DNA, the CDR3 is TGTGCCAGCAGCCAAGGGGGACAGGGGAGCTACGAGCAGTACTTC. Its translation: CASSQGGQGSYEQYF.